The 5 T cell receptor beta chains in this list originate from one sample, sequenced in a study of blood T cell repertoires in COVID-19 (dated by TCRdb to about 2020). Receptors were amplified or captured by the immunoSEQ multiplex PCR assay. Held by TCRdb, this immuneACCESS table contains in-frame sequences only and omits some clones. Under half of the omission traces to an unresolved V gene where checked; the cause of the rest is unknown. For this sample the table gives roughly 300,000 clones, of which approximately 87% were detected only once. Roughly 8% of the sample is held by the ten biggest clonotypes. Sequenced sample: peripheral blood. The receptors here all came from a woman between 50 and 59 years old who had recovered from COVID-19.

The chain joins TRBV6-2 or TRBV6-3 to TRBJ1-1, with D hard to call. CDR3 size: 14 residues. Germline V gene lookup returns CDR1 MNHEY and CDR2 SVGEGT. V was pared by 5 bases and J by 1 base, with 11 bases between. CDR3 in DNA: TGTGCCAGCAGTACCCTCAGTGGGAACACTGAAGCTTTCTTT. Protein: CASSTLSGNTEAFF.

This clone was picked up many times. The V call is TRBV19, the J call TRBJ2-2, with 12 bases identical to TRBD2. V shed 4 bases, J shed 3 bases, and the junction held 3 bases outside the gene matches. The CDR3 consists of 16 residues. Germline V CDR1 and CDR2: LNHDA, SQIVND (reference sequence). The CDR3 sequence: CASSKGLAGYTGELFF. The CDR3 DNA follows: TGTGCCAGTAGTAAAGGACTAGCGGGGTACACCGGGGAGCTGTTTTTT.

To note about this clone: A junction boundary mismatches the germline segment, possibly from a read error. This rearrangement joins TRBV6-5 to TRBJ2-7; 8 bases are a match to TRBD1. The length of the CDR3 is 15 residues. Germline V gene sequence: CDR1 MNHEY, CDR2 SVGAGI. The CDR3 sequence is CASRSLDRGSYEQYF. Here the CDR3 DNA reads TGTGCCAGCAGGAGCCTAGACAGGGGATCCTACGAGCAGTACTTT.

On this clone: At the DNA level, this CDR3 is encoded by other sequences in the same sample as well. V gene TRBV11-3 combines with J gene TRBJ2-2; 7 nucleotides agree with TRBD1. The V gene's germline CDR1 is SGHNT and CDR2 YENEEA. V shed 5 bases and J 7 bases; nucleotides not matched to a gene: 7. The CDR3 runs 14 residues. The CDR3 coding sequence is TGTGCCAGCAGCCTGCGACAGGGAATCGGGGAGCTGTTTTTT. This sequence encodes CASSLRQGIGELFF.

The CDR3: CAWSGQGHGELFF. CDR3 in DNA: TGTGCCTGGAGTGGACAGGGACACGGGGAGCTGTTTTTT. V usage is TRBV30 and J usage is TRBJ2-2; TRBD1 agrees at 7 bases. CDR1 and CDR2 from the germline V gene are GTSNPN and SVGIG (reference sequence). The CDR3 covers 13 residues. The trim removed 1 base at V and 7 bases at J, leaving 3 bases unmatched.